This T cell receptor beta chain was captured by sequencing in a study of post-analysis software for immune sequencing data. As for the study in general: Relapsing-remitting, secondary progressive and progressive-relapsing multiple sclerosis courses were included.

The length of the CDR3 is 12 residues. Trimming left V 0 bases short and J 8 bases short, with 6 bases between. CDR1 is SGDLS and CDR2 is YYNGEE in the germline V gene. Study-level points and caveats: Relative to controls, patients had about 5 TRBV segments at higher frequency, with TRBV5-6, TRBV5-1 and TRBV20-1 among these. Multiple sclerosis patients showed significantly lower normalized Chao1 diversity than controls did.

Libraries were made from TCR beta cDNA, and they carried unique molecular identifiers. TCRdb used MiXCR to reprocess the PCR reads, holding one entry per CDR3 protein. Of over 250,000 distinct CDR3 sequences listed, just over 35% are singletons. This clonotype was counted many times. Its target is not known. Sample: blood. This TCR was sampled from a girl between 10 and 17 years old with multiple sclerosis. The chain employs TRBV9 and TRBJ2-1; D gene unclear. CDR3 sequence: CASSVGSHEQFF. CDR3 DNA: TGTGCCAGCAGCGTAGGCTCCCATGAGCAGTTCTTC.